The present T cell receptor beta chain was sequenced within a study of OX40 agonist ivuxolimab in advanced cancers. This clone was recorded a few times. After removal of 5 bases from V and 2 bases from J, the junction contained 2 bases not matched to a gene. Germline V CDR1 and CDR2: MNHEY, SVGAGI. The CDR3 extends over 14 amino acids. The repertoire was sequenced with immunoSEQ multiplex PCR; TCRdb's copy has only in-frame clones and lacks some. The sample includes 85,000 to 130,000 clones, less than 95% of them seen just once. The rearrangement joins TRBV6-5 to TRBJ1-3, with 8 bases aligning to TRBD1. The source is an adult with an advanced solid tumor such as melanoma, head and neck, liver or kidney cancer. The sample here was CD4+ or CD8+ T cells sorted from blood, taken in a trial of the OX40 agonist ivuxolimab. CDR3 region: CASSDRGTGNTIYF. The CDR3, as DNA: TGTGCCAGCAGTGACAGGGGCACTGGAAACACCATATATTTT.